The 19 T cell receptor beta chains presented below share a single source sample, sequenced in a study of T cells in Graves' hyperthyroidism and ophthalmopathy. RNA transcripts provided the source from which TCR beta CDR3 regions were amplified. The study used the HTBI primer set for a first-round RT-PCR of the TCR CDR3. TCRdb called the multiplex PCR reads again in MiXCR, with one record for every CDR3 protein. The sample includes a few hundred thousand distinct CDR3 sequences, about 16% of them seen just once. Sequenced material: blood. These receptors were obtained from a woman aged 25-40 years with Graves' hyperthyroidism.

The table lists this clonotype with a count of one. A much more abundant neighbour one base away suggests this may be a read error. The chain combines TRBV18 with TRBJ2-7; tentatively, D is TRBD1 (6 bases). Germline CDR1 and CDR2: KGHSH and LQKENI. CDR3 length: 14 residues. The CDR3 region has the DNA TGTGCCAGCTCTCCACGACCCGGACAGTACGAGCAGTACTTC. Translation gives CASSPRPGQYEQYF.

About this clonotype itself: This sequence may be a read error, since a much larger clone differs from it by one base. The J gene is TRBJ2-7, the V gene TRBV7-8; D may match TRBD1 or TRBD2 (5 bases each). The CDR3 has 17 amino acids. From germline, CDR1 is SGHVS and CDR2 FQNEAQ. The CDR3 sequence: CASSLFVGASVSYEQHF. CDR3 nucleotide sequence: TGTGCCAGCAGCTTATTTGTCGGGGCCTCTGTCTCCTACGAGCAGCACTTC.

This clonotype came up many times. V usage is TRBV11-2 and J usage is TRBJ2-7; tentatively, D is TRBD2 (6 bases). The V end was cut by 1 base, the J end by 5 bases, with 12 bases between. The CDR3 is 14 residues long. Germline lookup yields CDR1 SGHAT and CDR2 FQNNGV. This chain's CDR3 is CASSLVGWGDEQYF. CDR3 in DNA: TGTGCCAGCAGCTTAGTCGGTTGGGGGGACGAGCAGTACTTC. The complete variable domain, with remaining parts taken from reference TRBV11-2 and TRBJ2-7, reads EAGVAQSPRYKIIEKRQSVAFWCNPISGHATLYWYQQILGQGPKLLIQFQNNGVVDDSQLPKDRFSAERLKGVDSTLKIQPAKLEDSAVYLCASSLVGWGDEQYFGPGTRLTVT.

This clonotype came up many times. This chain uses TRBV29-1 with TRBJ1-1; 7 bases are a match to TRBD1. This CDR3 is 13 amino acids long. The ends lost 6 bases at V and 0 bases at J; junction bases unmatched: 4. CDR1 is SQVTM, CDR2 ANQGSEA, per germline. The CDR3 spells CSVVDRLNTEAFF. The CDR3 DNA reads TGCAGCGTGGTGGACAGGCTGAACACTGAAGCTTTCTTT.

This clonotype appeared many times. V usage is TRBV28 and J usage is TRBJ2-7, with unresolved D. The germline V gene encodes CDR1 MDHEN and CDR2 SYDVKM. The V gene lost 2 bases and the J gene lost 7 bases, with 12 bases spanning the gap. The CDR3 is 13 residues long. Here the CDR3 DNA reads TGTGCCAGCAGTTTACGTCCTTTTCAGGAGCAGTACTTC. This codes for CASSLRPFQEQYF.

This clonotype was counted between two and nine times. The chain recombines TRBV19 with TRBJ2-7; 9 nucleotides match TRBD1. The ends lost 2 bases at V and 4 bases at J; junction bases unmatched: 6. This CDR3 is 15 amino acids long. The germline V gene encodes CDR1 LNHDA and CDR2 SQIVND (reference sequence). The CDR3 is CASSILTGGLYEQYF. The CDR3 region has the DNA TGTGCCAGTAGTATATTGACAGGGGGTTTGTACGAGCAGTACTTC.

The table lists this clonotype with a few counts. V gene TRBV10-1 combines with J gene TRBJ1-5; possible D gene TRBD1, 5 bases. Germline V CDR1 and CDR2: WNHNN, SYGVQD (reference sequence). V gave up 6 bases and J gave up 5 bases, with 17 bases separating them. CDR3 length: 15 amino acids. The CDR3 loop reads CASRGGHRPYQPQHF. Here the CDR3 DNA reads TGCGCCAGCAGGGGCGGACACCGCCCATATCAGCCCCAGCATTTT.

The chain carries TRBV5-1 and TRBJ1-1; TRBD1 agrees at 7 bases. The V gene's germline CDR1 is SGHRS and CDR2 YFSETQ. This CDR3 has 14 amino acids. V trimming: 4 bases; J trimming: 2 bases; junction bases outside the gene matches: 5. In DNA form, the CDR3 reads TGCGCCAGCAGCAGGGGACAGTTAAACACTGAAGCTTTCTTT. Protein: CASSRGQLNTEAFF.

V gene TRBV9 combines with J gene TRBJ2-2; 7 bases are a match to TRBD1. V lost 3 bases, J lost 6 bases, and 11 bases stayed unmatched. The CDR3 runs to 16 residues. Germline V gene lookup returns CDR1 SGDLS and CDR2 YYNGEE. The CDR3 DNA follows: TGTGCCAGCAGCGGGAGACAGGGTGGGATCGCCGGGGAGCTGTTTTTT. It translates to CASSGRQGGIAGELFF.

At least ten counts were recorded for this clonotype. This sequence joins TRBV7-2 and TRBJ2-3; 8 positions match TRBD2. CDR1 and CDR2 (germline): SGHTA, FQGNSA. CDR3 length equals 15 residues. After removal of 1 base from V and 3 bases from J, the junction contained 3 bases not matched to a gene. The CDR3 DNA is TGTGCCAGCAGCTTAGGCGGGAGGACAACAGATACGCAGTATTTT. As protein: CASSLGGRTTDTQYF. The full variable domain, in which reference TRBV7-2 and TRBJ2-3 provide the parts outside the CDR3, is GAGVSQSPSNKVTEKGKDVELRCDPISGHTALYWYRQSLGQGLEFLIYFQGNSAPDKSGLPSDRFSAERTGGSVSTLTIQRTQQEDSAVYLCASSLGGRTTDTQYFGPGTRLTVL.

This clonotype was picked up a small number of times. The chain couples TRBV28 to TRBJ1-2; a weak D match, TRBD1 (6 bases). Germline-derived CDR1 and CDR2 are MDHEN and SYDVKM. The CDR3 sequence is 13 residues long. V lost 6 bases and J lost 4, with 12 bases in between. The CDR3 loop reads CASSITGIYGYTF. CDR3 nucleotide sequence: TGTGCCAGCAGCATAACAGGGATCTATGGCTACACCTTC.

Note on this clonotype: One base away lies a much larger clone, so this may be a sequencing read error. The chain has TRBV3-1 and TRBJ2-2; D uncertain. Germline V gene lookup returns CDR1 LGHDT and CDR2 YNNKEL (reference sequence). The CDR3 contains 17 residues. The ends were cut back, 1 base at V and 4 bases at J, with 16 bases in the middle. The CDR3 DNA reads as TGTGCCAGCAGCCAAGGCCCATTGGTTGAAGTCACCGGGGAGCTGTTTTTT. Its protein product is CASSQGPLVEVTGELFF.

Ten or more counts support this clonotype. V is TRBV3-1 and J is TRBJ1-1; tentative D call: TRBD1 (5 bases). Trimming took off 1 base at V and 5 bases at J, with 14 bases between the two ends. Germline loops: CDR1 LGHDT, CDR2 YNNKEL (reference sequence). The CDR3 runs to 15 residues. Here the CDR3 DNA reads TGTGCCAGCAGCCAAGGTCAGGGTGGGGGGACTGAAGCTTTCTTT. This encodes CASSQGQGGGTEAFF. The whole variable domain, remainder taken from reference TRBV3-1 and TRBJ1-1, is DTAVSQTPKYLVTQMGNDKSIKCEQNLGHDTMYWYKQDSKKFLKIMFSYNNKELIINETVPNRFSPKSPDKAHLNLHINSLELGDSAVYFCASSQGQGGGTEAFFGQGTRLTVV.

This sequence joins TRBV7-3 and TRBJ2-7; D not resolved. Per germline, CDR1 SGHTA and CDR2 FQGTGA. This CDR3 spans 15 amino acids. Trimming left V 0 bases short and J 0 bases short, with 9 bases between. The CDR3 sequence is CASSLTVLSSYEQYF. The CDR3 DNA follows: TGTGCCAGCAGCTTAACGGTGCTCAGCTCCTACGAGCAGTACTTC.

This sequence joins TRBV4-1 and TRBJ1-4; 7 bases are shared with TRBD1. The CDR3 runs 15 residues. The V segment lost 5 bases and the J segment 5 bases; nucleotides outside the gene matches: 8. Germline V gives CDR1 MGHRA, CDR2 YSYEKL. CDR3 residues: CASSSGTAPNEKLFF. In nucleotides, the CDR3 is TGCGCCAGCAGCAGTGGGACAGCCCCCAATGAAAAACTGTTTTTT.

V usage is TRBV29-1 and J usage is TRBJ2-3, with no clear D. V was clipped by 1 base and J by 6 bases, with 11 bases between them. There are 13 residues in the CDR3. CDR1 and CDR2 (germline): SQVTM, ANQGSEA. DNA for the CDR3: TGCAGCGTTGAAGCTACCCCAACGGATACGCAGTATTTT. Translated, it gives CSVEATPTDTQYF.

There are many counts of this clonotype. The chain couples TRBV28 to TRBJ2-5; D is uncertain. Trimming stripped 6 bases from V and 1 base from J, with 6 bases between. The CDR3 length is 12 residues. Germline CDR1 MDHEN, CDR2 SYDVKM. The CDR3 loop is CASRDPQETQYF. CDR3 DNA sequence: TGTGCCAGCAGGGATCCCCAAGAGACCCAGTACTTC.

This clonotype was seen ten or more times. The chain is built from TRBV12-3 or TRBV12-4 and TRBJ2-1; 8 nucleotides line up with TRBD2. Unmatched junction bases numbered 1, after V lost 1 base and J lost 2 bases. The CDR3 has 15 residues. CDR3 sequence reads: CASSLGGGTYNEQFF. The DNA for the CDR3 is TGTGCCAGCAGTTTAGGCGGGGGGACCTACAATGAGCAGTTCTTC.

This clonotype was seen a handful of times. The V gene is TRBV29-1, the J gene TRBJ1-1, with 8 positions matching TRBD1. Germline V gene lookup returns CDR1 SQVTM and CDR2 ANQGSEA. This CDR3 comprises 14 residues. V shed 4 bases, J shed 1 base, and the junction held 5 bases outside the gene matches. The CDR3 loop is CSVASGGWNTEAFF. The CDR3 nucleotides are TGCAGCGTTGCCTCAGGGGGCTGGAACACTGAAGCTTTCTTT.